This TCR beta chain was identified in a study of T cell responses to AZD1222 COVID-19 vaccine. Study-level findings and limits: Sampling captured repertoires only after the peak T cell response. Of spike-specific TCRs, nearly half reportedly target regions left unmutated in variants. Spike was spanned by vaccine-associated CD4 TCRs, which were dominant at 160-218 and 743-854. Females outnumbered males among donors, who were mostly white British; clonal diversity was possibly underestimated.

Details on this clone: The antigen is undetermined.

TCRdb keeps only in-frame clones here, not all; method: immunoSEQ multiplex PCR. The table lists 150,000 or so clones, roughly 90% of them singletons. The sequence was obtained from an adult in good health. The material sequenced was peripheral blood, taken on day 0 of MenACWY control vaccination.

CDR3 coding DNA: TGTGCCAGCAGCCGAATCCGAACGACTAGCGGGGCAGGGGATACGCAGTATTTT. Protein product: CASSRIRTTSGAGDTQYF. The chain links TRBV3-1 (or the pseudogene TRBV3-2) to TRBJ2-3; the match to TRBD2 covers 11 bases. CDR1 and CDR2 (germline): LGHDT, YNNKEL (reference sequence). Germline trimming cut 4 bases from V and 6 bases from J; bases unmatched to any gene: 15. This CDR3 comprises 18 residues.